This entry concerns a single T cell receptor beta chain. Antigen: not known. This sample was included in a study of STAT5B mutations in CD4+ large granular lymphocyte leukemia. Points from the study as a whole: Main leukemic clonotypes were patient-specific, but approximately 25% appeared at low frequency elsewhere. Higher CD4+ than CD8+ T-LGLL clonality might reflect small sample size. CD4-sorted patient repertoires seemed more clonal than healthy CD4+ repertoires.

The CDR3 has 17 residues. CDR1 is SGHNT and CDR2 is YENEEA in the germline V gene. V shed 5 bases and J 4 bases; nucleotides not matched to a gene: 6. Method: immunoSEQ multiplex PCR; TCRdb's copy keeps in-frame clones and lacks some. The repertoire holds fewer than 35,000 clones, with roughly 74% as singletons. The receptor was isolated from a human donor in good health. This rearrangement joins TRBV11-3 to TRBJ2-2; 14 nucleotides line up with TRBD2. The sequenced sample consisted of CD4+ T cells from blood buffy coats. In DNA form, the CDR3 reads TGTGCCAGCAGCGGTGGGACTAGCGGGAGTCCCACCGGGGAGCTGTTTTTT. Translating it yields CASSGGTSGSPTGELFF.